This paragraph covers one T cell receptor beta chain sequence. This sample was included in a study of blood T cell repertoires in COVID-19. Background on the study: Acute and convalescent COVID-19 samples came from the United States, Italy and Spain. T cells, B-cell-depleted T cells, or PBMCs provided the cDNA or gDNA that served as material.

Germline CDR1 MNHNY, CDR2 SVGAGI (reference sequence). The CDR3 totals 16 residues. V lost 2 bases, J lost 4 bases, and 8 bases stayed unmatched. Original methodology: How many nucleated cells were present was estimated from reference gene primer amplification. Assay: immunoSEQ multiplex PCR; the TCRdb copy retains only in-frame clones and omits some. The V and J calls and the clone size are those of that table, but D and trimming were determined from the DNA. This table has tens of thousands of clones, 70% to 90% appearing once. The source of this sequence is a man between 65 and 85 years old with acute or convalescent COVID-19. This chain uses TRBV6-6 with TRBJ1-3; TRBD1 matches 7 bases. The sequenced sample consisted of peripheral blood. As DNA, the CDR3 is TGTGCCAGCAGTTACCCTACAGGGGCAGGGGGAAACACCATATATTTT. Translated, it gives CASSYPTGAGGNTIYF.